One sample yielded the 16 T cell receptor beta chains listed below, sequenced in a study of blood T cell repertoires in COVID-19. Method: immunoSEQ multiplex PCR; TCRdb's copy keeps in-frame clones and lacks some. This table holds some 99,000 clones, about 80% found once. Material: peripheral blood. The receptors come from a woman aged 50 to 60 with acute or convalescent COVID-19.

The gene calls are TRBV7-6 and TRBJ1-3; D may be TRBD1 (5 bases). V was trimmed by 0 bases and J by 4 bases, leaving 10 bases between them. The CDR3 runs 15 residues. Per the germline V gene, CDR1 is SGHVS and CDR2 is FNYEAQ. The CDR3 DNA sequence: TGTGCCAGCAGCTTAGCGCTAGGGGCCGGAAACACCATATATTTT. Translating it yields CASSLALGAGNTIYF. Full variable domain (remainder filled in from reference TRBV7-6 and TRBJ1-3): GAGVSQSPRYKVTKRGQDVALRCDPISGHVSLYWYRQALGQGPEFLTYFNYEAQQDKSGLPNDRFSAERPEGSISTLTIQRTEQRDSAMYRCASSLALGAGNTIYFGEGSWLTVV.

A single count supports this clone. The chain carries TRBV11-3 and TRBJ2-7, with D possibly matching TRBD2 (6 bases). The CDR3 extends over 14 amino acids. Germline values: CDR1 SGHNT, CDR2 YENEEA. The V end lost 1 base, the J end lost 3 bases, and 10 bases lay between the germline ends. The CDR3 DNA sequence: TGTGCCAGCAGCTTAGCGGGAGAAAACTACGAGCAGTACTTC. This codes for CASSLAGENYEQYF.

The rearrangement links TRBV27 to TRBJ1-2; possibly TRBD1 for D (5 bases). The germline CDR1 and CDR2 sequences are MNHEY and SMNVEV (reference sequence). The CDR3 length is 14 residues. V shed 1 base and J shed 8 bases, with 14 bases lying between them. CDR3 amino acids: CASSLYTGQGGYTF. The CDR3 nucleotides are TGTGCCAGCAGTTTATATACAGGCCAAGGGGGCTACACCTTC.

The V gene is TRBV9, the J gene TRBJ2-3, with a possible D match to TRBD1 (6 bases). The CDR3 totals 14 residues. Between the trimmed V and J ends, which lost 2 bases and 3 bases, there was a span of 10 bases. From germline, CDR1 is SGDLS and CDR2 YYNGEE. The CDR3 here is CASSVDGQTDTQYF. CDR3 in DNA: TGTGCCAGCAGCGTCGATGGACAGACAGATACGCAGTATTTT.

The chain is built from TRBV6-5 and TRBJ1-1; TRBD1 matches 7 bases. The J segment lost 7 bases and the V segment lost 6 bases, leaving 2 bases of the junction unmatched. Germline lookup yields CDR1 MNHEY and CDR2 SVGAGI. The length of the CDR3 is 11 residues. The CDR3 is CASRGQLEAFF. The CDR3 DNA sequence: TGTGCCAGCAGGGGACAGCTTGAAGCTTTCTTT.

The chain recombines TRBV3-1 (or the pseudogene TRBV3-2) with TRBJ2-2; weak D call: TRBD1 (6 bases). Germline V gives CDR1 LGHDT, CDR2 YNNKEL (reference sequence). The V end was cut by 2 bases, the J end by 4 bases, with 11 bases between. This CDR3 has 15 amino acids. The CDR3 nucleotides read TGTGCCAGCAGCCAAAGGGGGACCGGCACCGGGGAGCTGTTTTTT. It is translated as CASSQRGTGTGELFF.

The chain combines TRBV28 with TRBJ1-1; possibly TRBD1 for D (6 bases). CDR3 size: 15 residues. Germline assignment: CDR1 MDHEN and CDR2 SYDVKM. V was trimmed by 7 bases and J by 2 bases, leaving 17 bases between them. The CDR3 sequence is CASTSRGGSNTEAFF. The CDR3 DNA is TGTGCCAGCACTTCGAGGGGGGGGAGTAACACTGAAGCTTTCTTT.

The genes are TRBV5-1 and TRBJ2-3; D remains unclear. Germline V gives CDR1 SGHRS, CDR2 YFSETQ. CDR3 length equals 14 residues. V was clipped by 1 base and J by 4 bases, with 10 bases between them. The CDR3 is CASSLIAVADTQYF. The CDR3 coding sequence is TGCGCCAGCAGCTTGATAGCTGTAGCAGATACGCAGTATTTT.

This clone was counted a single time. The rearrangement joins TRBV28 to TRBJ2-7, with 9 bases identical to TRBD1. This CDR3 is built from 17 residues. In germline, CDR1 is MDHEN, CDR2 SYDVKM. V lost 4 bases and J lost 4; bases outside the gene matches: 14. This CDR3 is CASSYAVQGALTYEQYF. The CDR3 DNA reads TGTGCCAGCAGTTACGCCGTACAGGGGGCTTTGACGTACGAGCAGTACTTC.

V is TRBV18 and J is TRBJ1-3, with no clear D. The V gene's germline CDR1 is KGHSH and CDR2 LQKENI. The CDR3 covers 16 residues. Trimming left V 2 bases short and J 1 base short, with 12 bases between. The DNA for the CDR3 is TGTGCCAGCTCACCAAATGGAGCTGATTCTGGAAACACCATATATTTT. It codes for CASSPNGADSGNTIYF.

The chain combines TRBV7-8 with TRBJ1-6, with D maybe TRBD1 (6 bases). Trimming stripped 2 bases from V and 7 bases from J, with 6 bases between. This CDR3 region has 13 residues. The V gene's germline CDR1 is SGHVS and CDR2 FQNEAQ. This CDR3 is CASSLQGNSPLHF. In DNA form, the CDR3 reads TGTGCCAGCAGCTTACAGGGGAATTCACCCCTCCACTTT. Filled out from reference TRBV7-8 and TRBJ1-6, the complete variable domain reads GAGVSQSPRYKVAKRGQDVALRCDPISGHVSLFWYQQALGQGPEFLTYFQNEAQLDKSGLPSDRFFAERPEGSVSTLKIQRTQQEDSAVYLCASSLQGNSPLHFGNGTRLTVT.

The chain uses TRBV15 and TRBJ2-6, with D possibly being TRBD1 (6 bases). Trimming pared 0 bases from V and 4 bases from J, leaving 19 bases between. This CDR3 region has 19 residues. Per germline, CDR1 LNHNV and CDR2 YYDKDF (reference sequence). The CDR3 loop reads CATSRDIPGVVSGANVLTF. Written as DNA, the CDR3 is TGTGCCACCAGCAGAGATATCCCAGGGGTGGTCTCCGGGGCCAACGTCCTGACTTTC.

The chain couples TRBV5-6 to TRBJ2-1; 9 bases are a match to TRBD1. Germline values: CDR1 SGHDT, CDR2 YYEEEE. This CDR3 is 17 amino acids long. The ends lost 1 base at V and 4 bases at J; junction bases unmatched: 9. Written as DNA, the CDR3 is TGTGCCAGCAGCTTGTTGGGACAGGGAACGGGATACAATGAGCAGTTCTTC. Amino acid sequence: CASSLLGQGTGYNEQFF.

This chain links TRBV2 with TRBJ1-2; 9 bases fit TRBD1. Germline V gene data show CDR1 as SNHLY and CDR2 as FYNNEI. V lost 4 bases to trimming and J lost 2 bases; unmatched junction nucleotides: 5. The CDR3 is made up of 15 amino acids. CDR3 amino acids: CASSVTGGSNYGYTF. Here the CDR3 DNA reads TGTGCCAGCAGTGTTACAGGGGGCTCAAACTATGGCTACACCTTC. Combining the CDR3 with reference TRBV2 and TRBJ1-2 gives the whole variable domain EPEVTQTPSHQVTQMGQEVILRCVPISNHLYFYWYRQILGQKVEFLVSFYNNEISEKSEIFDDQFSVERPDGSNFTLKIRSTKLEDSAMYFCASSVTGGSNYGYTFGSGTRLTVV.

The CDR3 spells CASRADMNTEAFF. The CDR3 DNA sequence: TGTGCCAGCAGGGCAGACATGAACACTGAAGCTTTCTTT. The V gene is TRBV6-5, the J gene TRBJ1-1; D is unresolved. V lost 6 bases and J lost 0, with 8 bases in between. Per germline, CDR1 MNHEY and CDR2 SVGAGI. The CDR3 sequence is 13 residues long.

J is TRBJ2-7 and V is TRBV10-3; TRBD1 might be the D (6 bases). The germline gives CDR1 ENHRY, CDR2 SYGVKD. CDR3 length equals 14 residues. The V gene lost 3 bases and the J gene lost 13 bases, with 22 bases spanning the gap. The CDR3 sequence: CAISERTADKSPYF. For the CDR3, the DNA is TGTGCCATCAGTGAAAGGACAGCCGACAAATCCCCCTACTTC.